The following is a T cell receptor beta chain sequence with its context. Its antigen is unidentified. The data belong to a study of immune evolution from preneoplasia to lung adenocarcinoma. The study, taken as a whole, reports: Later-stage lesions appeared to have more T cells, more diversity, less clonality.

Profiling relied on immunoSEQ multiplex PCR, and the TCRdb table lists in-frame clones only, not all of them. The top ten clones hold about 4.3% of a sample with about 41,000 clones, 70% to 80% of them seen once. Nucleic acids came from premalignant or tumor cells enriched by macro-dissection. Trimming removed 3 bases from V and 0 bases from J; junction bases left unmatched: 3. The CDR3 is made up of 16 amino acids. CDR1 SQVTM and CDR2 ANQGSEA come from the germline V gene. The sequencing input was FFPE invasive lung adenocarcinoma tissue. The origin of this receptor is a person aged 55 to 70 with lung adenocarcinoma. The chain recombines TRBV29-1 with TRBJ2-6; 9 nucleotides align to TRBD2. The CDR3 loop reads CSVEAGGSSGANVLTF. CDR3 nucleotide sequence: TGCAGCGTTGAGGCGGGAGGGAGCTCTGGGGCCAACGTCCTGACTTTC.